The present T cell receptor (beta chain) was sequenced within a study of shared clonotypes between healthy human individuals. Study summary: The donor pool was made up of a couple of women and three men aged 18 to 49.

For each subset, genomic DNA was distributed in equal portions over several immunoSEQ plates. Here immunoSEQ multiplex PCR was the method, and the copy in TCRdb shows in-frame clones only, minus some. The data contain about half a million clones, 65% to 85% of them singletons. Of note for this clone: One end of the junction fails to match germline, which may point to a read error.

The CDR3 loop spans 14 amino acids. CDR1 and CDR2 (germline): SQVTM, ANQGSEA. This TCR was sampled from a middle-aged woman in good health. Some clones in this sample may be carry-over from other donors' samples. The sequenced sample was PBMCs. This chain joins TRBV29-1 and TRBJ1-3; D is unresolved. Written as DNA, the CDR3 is TGCAGCGTTGAAGAACCCCCCTCTGGGAACACCATATATTTT. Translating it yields CSVEEPPSGNTIYF.